One and the same sample provided the 13 T cell receptor beta chains below, sequenced in a study of blood T cell repertoires in COVID-19. Repertoires were generated with immunoSEQ multiplex PCR, while TCRdb's copy carries only in-frame clones and drops some. The data hold 95,000 to 110,000 clones, with roughly 87% observed a single time. Sequencing was performed on peripheral blood. The receptor source for this set is a man aged 50 to 59 in a cohort sampled during active COVID-19.

This clone has just a few counts. CDR3 nucleotides: TGTGCCAGCAGCCCAATGGGAGGGGGCAATCAGCCCCAGCATTTT. Amino acids: CASSPMGGGNQPQHF. This rearrangement joins TRBV4-2 to TRBJ1-5; possible D gene TRBD1, 5 bases. The CDR3 has 15 residues. CDR1 and CDR2 from the germline V gene are LGHNA and YNFKEQ. Deletions cut 4 bases from V and 2 bases from J, with 12 bases between.

The rearrangement joins TRBV9 to TRBJ1-2, with 7 bases that match TRBD1. Germline values: CDR1 SGDLS, CDR2 YYNGEE. Trimming cost V 4 bases and J 1 base; bases outside gene matches: 4. The CDR3 contains 14 residues. The CDR3 sequence: CASSTGQNNYGYTF. The DNA for the CDR3 is TGTGCCAGCAGCACGGGACAGAATAACTATGGCTACACCTTC.

The V and J genes are TRBV6-6 and TRBJ1-2; TRBD1 is a possible D gene (5 bases). Trimming left V 2 bases short and J 4 bases short, with 11 bases between. Per germline, CDR1 MNHNY and CDR2 SVGAGI (reference sequence). This CDR3 region has 14 residues. CDR3: CASSYQGTGYGYTF. The CDR3 DNA follows: TGTGCCAGCAGTTACCAGGGTACAGGCTATGGCTACACCTTC.

With respect to this clone: Mismatch with germline at one junction end may stem from a read error. The chain is built from TRBV6-5 and TRBJ1-1, with TRBD1 as a possible D gene (5 bases). The germline CDR1 and CDR2 sequences are MNHEY and SVGAGI. This CDR3 is 13 amino acids long. The CDR3 DNA sequence: TGTGCCAGCAGTTACTCCGCGGCAGGGTCTCTCCTCTTT. Translation: CASSYSAAGSLLF.

The chain couples TRBV19 to TRBJ2-1, with a tentative D call TRBD2 (6 bases). V lost 5 bases, J lost 7 bases, and 18 bases lay in between. From germline, CDR1 is LNHDA and CDR2 SQIVND (reference sequence). The CDR3 is made up of 15 amino acids. The DNA of the CDR3 is TGTGCCAGTAGTGAACCGGGACTGGTCGTAAATGAGCAGTTCTTC. This encodes CASSEPGLVVNEQFF.

The rearrangement links TRBV11-3 to TRBJ2-7; possible D gene TRBD2, 5 bases. The CDR3 sequence is 15 residues long. Trimming left V 5 bases short and J 2 bases short, with 16 bases between. Germline CDR1 SGHNT, CDR2 YENEEA. The CDR3 region is CASSPTTQRTYEQYF. For the CDR3, the DNA is TGTGCCAGCAGCCCGACTACCCAACGCACCTACGAGCAGTACTTC.

The rearrangement links TRBV25-1 to TRBJ2-2, with D possibly TRBD1 on 5 matching bases. Per the germline V gene, CDR1 is MGHDK and CDR2 is SYGVNS. This CDR3 spans 15 amino acids. V lost 4 bases to trimming and J lost 6 bases, with 15 bases between them. CDR3 nucleotides: TGTGCCAGCAGTGCCGTTCAGGGTCGGCCCGGGGAGCTGTTTTTT. Its protein product is CASSAVQGRPGELFF.

This clone has just one count. The rearrangement joins TRBV29-1 to TRBJ1-2, with 7 bases aligning to TRBD1. Germline V lookup: CDR1 SQVTM, CDR2 ANQGSEA. J lost 5 bases, V lost 4 bases, and 10 bases had no gene match. The length of the CDR3 is 14 residues. CDR3 bases: TGCAGCGTTGGTAGGGACAGCAACGCATATGGCTACACCTTC. Translated, it gives CSVGRDSNAYGYTF.

This clone was observed once. Here the CDR3 reads CASSFSGGAGETQYF. The DNA of the CDR3 is TGCGCCAGCAGCTTCAGCGGGGGGGCCGGGGAGACCCAGTACTTC. The rearrangement links TRBV5-1 to TRBJ2-5; TRBD2 agrees at 10 bases. Germline V gene sequence: CDR1 SGHRS, CDR2 YFSETQ. Germline trimming cut 2 bases from V and 5 bases from J; bases unmatched to any gene: 6. This CDR3 is built from 15 residues.

The chain uses TRBV2 and TRBJ2-1; TRBD1 is a possible D gene (6 bases). The CDR3 is 13 residues long. Germline V gene lookup returns CDR1 SNHLY and CDR2 FYNNEI. The ends were cut back, 1 base at V and 9 bases at J, with 10 bases in the middle. The CDR3 DNA reads TGTGCCAGCAGTGAAGATGGGACACCTGAGCAGTTCTTC. Amino acid sequence: CASSEDGTPEQFF.

The chain has TRBV5-1 and TRBJ2-6; possible D gene TRBD2, 6 bases. Germline lookup yields CDR1 SGHRS and CDR2 YFSETQ. Trimming left V 6 bases short and J 3 bases short, with 10 bases between. CDR3 length: 14 amino acids. CDR3 nucleotides: TGCGCCAGCACGCCGGGGGTTGGGGCCAACGTCCTGACTTTC. Its protein is CASTPGVGANVLTF.

The chain joins TRBV6-5 to TRBJ1-5, with D perhaps matching TRBD1 (6 bases). The V end was cut by 10 bases, the J end by 2 bases, with 12 bases between. This CDR3 is 13 amino acids long. Germline CDR1 MNHEY, CDR2 SVGAGI. CDR3 nucleotide sequence: TGTGCCATATCCTCAGGGGGCAATCAGCCCCAGCATTTT. Its protein is CAISSGGNQPQHF.

The chain employs TRBV28 and TRBJ1-4, with D possibly matching TRBD1 (5 bases). The germline CDR1 and CDR2 sequences are MDHEN and SYDVKM. The CDR3 runs 15 residues. V was pared by 6 bases and J by 6 bases, with 17 bases between. CDR3 DNA: TGTGCCAGCAGGACTAGCGGCAGGGTATATGAAAAACTGTTTTTT. Amino acids: CASRTSGRVYEKLFF.